One sample yielded the 15 T cell receptor beta chains listed below, sequenced in a study of T-cell memory formation after mild COVID-19. TCRdb reprocessed the 5' RACE reads with MiXCR, giving one entry per CDR3 protein. The profile covers a few hundred thousand distinct CDR3 sequences, with roughly 19% appearing a single time and approximately 22% taken by the ten largest. The source material was PBMCs or a T cell subset sorted from them (not recorded which). These receptors came from a man aged 18 to 35 who had mild COVID-19 (a few samples of this study predate the infection). Cell type and time point are not known.

This chain joins TRBV7-2 and TRBJ2-3; D gene unclear. The CDR3 runs 16 residues. CDR1 SGHTA and CDR2 FQGNSA come from the germline V gene. Trimming removed 5 bases at V and 1 base at J, with 16 bases between. The CDR3 reads CASSHNLVGGTDTQYF. CDR3 nucleotides: TGTGCCAGCAGCCATAACTTAGTAGGCGGCACAGATACGCAGTATTTT.

The chain has TRBV9 and TRBJ1-1; D not resolved. The CDR3 has 12 amino acids. Per the germline V gene, CDR1 is SGDLS and CDR2 is YYNGEE. V was trimmed by 1 base and J by 6 bases, leaving 7 bases between them. CDR3 in amino acids: CASSVRGPEAFF. The CDR3 DNA reads as TGTGCCAGCAGCGTACGTGGTCCTGAAGCTTTCTTT.

This clonotype turned up a few times. Here the CDR3 DNA reads TGTGCCAGCAGTCCCACACCGGGACTGACGTACAATGAGCAGTTCTTC. Its protein is CASSPTPGLTYNEQFF. V usage is TRBV7-3 and J usage is TRBJ2-1, with D maybe TRBD2 (6 bases). The CDR3 loop spans 16 amino acids. Germline V gene lookup returns CDR1 SGHTA and CDR2 FQGTGA. V lost 6 bases and J lost 4, with 19 bases in between. Full variable domain (rest looked up from reference TRBV7-3 and TRBJ2-1): GAGVSQTPSNKVTEKGKYVELRCDPISGHTALYWYRQSLGQGPEFLIYFQGTGAADDSGLPNDRFFAVRPEGSVSTLKIQRTERGDSAVYLCASSPTPGLTYNEQFFGPGTRLTVL.

The chain combines TRBV10-3 with TRBJ1-2; no definite D call. V dropped 11 bases and J dropped 2 bases, with 18 bases sitting between them. The CDR3 is 14 residues long. Germline CDR1 is ENHRY and CDR2 is SYGVKD. This chain's CDR3 is CASAHTERNYGYTF. CDR3 in DNA: TGTGCCTCAGCGCACACGGAAAGAAACTATGGCTACACCTTC.

The chain has TRBV7-9 and TRBJ1-1, with TRBD1 as a possible D gene (6 bases). Germline V gene data show CDR1 as SEHNR and CDR2 as FQNEAQ (reference sequence). The CDR3 covers 14 residues. Trimming removed 3 bases from V and 5 bases from J, with 13 bases in between. CDR3 loop: CASSFGGGETEAFF. The DNA of the CDR3 is TGTGCCAGCAGCTTTGGGGGCGGGGAGACTGAAGCTTTCTTT.

This clonotype was observed a few times. The chain joins TRBV7-2 to TRBJ2-2; 7 bases fit TRBD2. Germline V gene lookup returns CDR1 SGHTA and CDR2 FQGNSA. The CDR3 has 16 amino acids. The V segment lost 5 bases and the J segment 0 bases; nucleotides outside the gene matches: 6. In nucleotides, the CDR3 is TGTGCCAGCAGCGGACAAGCGGGGTCGAACACCGGGGAGCTGTTTTTT. Its translation is CASSGQAGSNTGELFF.

V and J are TRBV2 and TRBJ1-1; maybe TRBD1 (5 bases). CDR1 is SNHLY, CDR2 FYNNEI, per germline. V dropped 7 bases and J dropped 0 bases, with 12 bases sitting between them. The CDR3 length is 14 residues. The CDR3 protein is CASTSGTMNTEAFF. CDR3 in DNA: TGTGCCAGCACATCAGGGACGATGAACACTGAAGCTTTCTTT. The full variable domain, completed using reference TRBV2 and TRBJ1-1, is EPEVTQTPSHQVTQMGQEVILRCVPISNHLYFYWYRQILGQKVEFLVSFYNNEISEKSEIFDDQFSVERPDGSNFTLKIRSTKLEDSAMYFCASTSGTMNTEAFFGQGTRLTVV.

The CDR3 sequence is CASSRQVNTGELFF. DNA of the CDR3: TGTGCCAGCAGCCGACAGGTGAACACCGGGGAGCTGTTTTTT. This chain connects TRBV7-9 to TRBJ2-2; tentatively, D is TRBD1 (6 bases). This CDR3 is 14 amino acids long. V gave up 5 bases and J gave up 1 base, with 8 bases separating them. CDR1 SEHNR and CDR2 FQNEAQ come from the germline V gene (reference sequence).

This clonotype showed up just a few times. The chain carries TRBV6-6 and TRBJ2-7, with TRBD1 as a possible D gene (6 bases). This CDR3 has 15 residues. The V gene's germline CDR1 is MNHNY and CDR2 SVGAGI (reference sequence). V shed 2 bases and J shed 3 bases, with 14 bases lying between them. The CDR3 DNA reads as TGTGCCAGCAGTTACGGTTCAGGGGCGGTCTACGAGCAGTACTTC. Its translation is CASSYGSGAVYEQYF.

In its sample, this clonotype was seen a few times. The rearrangement joins TRBV5-1 to TRBJ2-1; D call uncertain. Trimming pared 1 base from V and 9 bases from J, leaving 14 bases between. Per germline, CDR1 SGHRS and CDR2 YFSETQ. This CDR3 has 14 amino acids. The CDR3 region has the DNA TGCGCCAGCAGCTTGTGGTCGGCCTTCGCTGAGCAGTTCTTC. Translated, it gives CASSLWSAFAEQFF. Combining the CDR3 with reference TRBV5-1 and TRBJ2-1 gives the whole variable domain KAGVTQTPRYLIKTRGQQVTLSCSPISGHRSVSWYQQTPGQGLQFLFEYFSETQRNKGNFPGRFSGRQFSNSRSEMNVSTLELGDSALYLCASSLWSAFAEQFFGPGTRLTVL.

The chain couples TRBV4-2 to TRBJ1-4; 8 bases agree with TRBD1. Trimming removed 1 base from V and 4 bases from J; junction bases left unmatched: 8. The CDR3 runs 17 residues. Germline values: CDR1 LGHNA, CDR2 YNFKEQ. Here the CDR3 DNA reads TGTGCCAGCAGCCAAGCCGGGACAGGAGGCGGTAATGAAAAACTGTTTTTT. This codes for CASSQAGTGGGNEKLFF.

The chain links TRBV12-3 or TRBV12-4 to TRBJ2-4; D may be TRBD1 or TRBD2 (5 bases each). Trimming took off 2 bases at V and 6 bases at J, with 8 bases between the two ends. The CDR3 contains 13 residues. CDR3 in DNA: TGTGCCAGCAGTTTATGGGACCTAAACATTCAGTACTTC. Its translation: CASSLWDLNIQYF.

This clonotype was detected many times. The chain has TRBV7-9 and TRBJ1-1; D unclear. The CDR3 covers 13 residues. V was shortened by 5 bases and J by 3 bases, with 10 bases between the two germline ends. Germline-derived CDR1 and CDR2 are SEHNR and FQNEAQ (reference sequence). CDR3 in amino acids: CASSPRGYTEAFF. The CDR3, as DNA: TGTGCCAGCAGCCCCCGGGGATACACTGAAGCTTTCTTT.

This chain joins TRBV15 and TRBJ1-2; TRBD1 aligns across 7 bases. Germline loops: CDR1 LNHNV, CDR2 YYDKDF (reference sequence). The CDR3 loop spans 16 amino acids. V gave up 5 bases and J gave up 4 bases; unmatched junction bases: 13. The DNA for the CDR3 is TGTGCCACCAGCCCCGGTAGGGACAGACTATTCTATGGCTACACCTTC. As protein: CATSPGRDRLFYGYTF.

This clonotype was detected a few times. The DNA for the CDR3 is TGCAGCGTTGCTACGGGCGGCTATGGCTACACCTTC. Translated: CSVATGGYGYTF. The chain employs TRBV29-1 and TRBJ1-2; D is unresolved. CDR3 length: 12 residues. V lost 4 bases, J lost 4 bases, and 10 bases lay in between. Per the germline V gene, CDR1 is SQVTM and CDR2 is ANQGSEA.